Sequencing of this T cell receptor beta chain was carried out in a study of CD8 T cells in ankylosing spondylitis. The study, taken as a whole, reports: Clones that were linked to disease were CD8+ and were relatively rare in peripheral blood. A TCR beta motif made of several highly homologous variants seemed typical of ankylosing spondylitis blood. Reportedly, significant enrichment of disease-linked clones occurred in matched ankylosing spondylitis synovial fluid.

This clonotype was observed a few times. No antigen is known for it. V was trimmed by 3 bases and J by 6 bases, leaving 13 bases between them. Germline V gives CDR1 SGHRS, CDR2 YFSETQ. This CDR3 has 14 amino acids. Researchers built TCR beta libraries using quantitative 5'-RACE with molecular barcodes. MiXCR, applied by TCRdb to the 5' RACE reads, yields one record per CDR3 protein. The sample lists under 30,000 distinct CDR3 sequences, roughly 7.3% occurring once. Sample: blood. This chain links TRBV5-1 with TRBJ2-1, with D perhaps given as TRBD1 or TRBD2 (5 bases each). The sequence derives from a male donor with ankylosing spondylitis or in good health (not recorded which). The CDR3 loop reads CASSSGPNSNEQFF. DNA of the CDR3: TGCGCCAGCAGCTCGGGACCCAACAGCAATGAGCAGTTCTTC.